This T cell receptor beta chain was sequenced during a study of T cells in Graves' hyperthyroidism and ophthalmopathy. Authors of the study amplified TCR beta CDR3 regions from RNA transcripts. During a first-round RT-PCR of the TCR CDR3, the HTBI primer set was used. MiXCR, run by TCRdb on the multiplex PCR reads, gives a single entry per CDR3 protein. The sample contains 300,000 to 500,000 distinct CDR3 sequences, about 15% of which appear only once. This clonotype was seen many times. CDR3 length: 14 residues. Trimming cost V 2 bases and J 0 bases; bases outside gene matches: 0. CDR1 KGHSH and CDR2 LQKENI come from the germline V gene.

Input material: blood. The chain is built from TRBV18 and TRBJ1-1, with 7 bases fitting TRBD1. This clonotype was obtained from a woman aged 25 to 45 with Graves' hyperthyroidism. The CDR3 region is CASSPRGLNTEAFF. The CDR3 DNA reads as TGTGCCAGCTCACCAAGGGGGCTGAACACTGAAGCTTTCTTT.